Listed below are T cell receptor beta chains from one sample, sequenced in a study of memory CD4+ T cells and cytomegalovirus serostatus. TCRdb's table, derived via immunoSEQ multiplex PCR, lists solely in-frame clones and lacks some. The sample has about 56,000 clones, about 80% seen once. The sequenced sample was memory CD4+ T cells from blood. These receptors were collected from an adult in good health and CMV-seronegative. Both conserved end residues are trimmed from each CDR3. The D gene is left open where the match is weak.

>TRBJ1-2|TRBV6-5|.
ASSYQAGSDGYT
>TRBJ2-3|TRBV19|TRBD1
ASSIDSLDRGATDTQY
>TRBJ2-1|TRBV6-5|.
ASKSGKGDEQF
>TRBJ2-1|TRBV7-2|TRBD2
ASSTPGGYNEQF
>TRBJ2-1|TRBV7-6|.
ASSLGTGGLPF
>TRBJ1-6|TRBV6-6|.
ASSAGNSPLH
>TRBJ2-5|TRBV7-2|.
ASSYVGGRSLETQY
>TRBJ1-1|TRBV27|.
ASSLSGSFILHRTEAF
>TRBJ1-1|TRBV9|.
ASSPSPWEREAF
>TRBJ2-5|TRBV6-8|.
AIPRGGGETQY
>TRBJ2-1|TRBV10-3|TRBD2
AISVSNSGEYNEQF
>TRBJ1-5|TRBV28|.
ASSSVGAPYSNQPQH
>TRBJ1-4|TRBV18|.
ASSPALNVNEKLF
>TRBJ2-3|TRBV11-2|.
ASTRTLRGDTQY
>TRBJ2-3|TRBV29-1|TRBD1
SVWTGLTDTQY
>TRBJ1-5|TRBV28|.
ASRSDSKYQPQH
>TRBJ1-6|TRBV5-6|.
ASSLGGTDSPLH
>TRBJ1-1|TRBV7-2|.
ASRFRGREAF
>TRBJ2-5|TRBV7-2|.
ASSPYQETQY
>TRBJ2-2|TRBV19|.
AIQGYGELF
>TRBJ1-5|TRBV19|.
ASSIGGASLSNQPQH
>TRBJ2-1|TRBV4-3|.
ASSQDSFSYNEQF
>TRBJ1-2|TRBV18|TRBD1
ASSPGGQGGYGYT
>TRBJ2-1|TRBV7-2|TRBD2
ASSPRGLTSGGNNEQF
>TRBJ2-7|TRBV6-1|.
ASKRWGPYEQY
>TRBJ1-6|TRBV19|TRBD1
ASRETGGLSLH
>TRBJ2-1|TRBV6-5|.
ASSYSRQRNEQF
>TRBJ1-1|TRBV7-9|.
ASSKNRLPPEAF
>TRBJ1-1|TRBV5-1|TRBD1
ASSLVPTGENTEAF
>TRBJ1-4|TRBV25-1|.
ASSERAEVEKLF
>TRBJ2-3|TRBV5-1|.
ASSLEVLGDTQY
>TRBJ1-5|TRBV7-2|TRBD1
ASSPQGGQAPQH
>TRBJ2-5|TRBV6-5|.
ASSRGSAYQETQY
>TRBJ1-2|TRBV18|TRBD1
ASSLTGPPNYGYT
>TRBJ2-3|TRBV11-2|.
ASSLEGTDTQY
>TRBJ1-5|TRBV29-1|.
SVGGDTIGNQPQH
>TRBJ2-4|TRBV28|.
ASSTSPVASGAWY
>TRBJ2-7|TRBV5-4|.
ASSSLRDGGYEQY
>TRBJ2-3|TRBV2|TRBD2
ASSEGMLAGGLQDTQY
>TRBJ1-2|TRBV28|.
ASSLQGLNYGYT
>TRBJ2-3|TRBV9|.
ASSSHGTPLPTDTQY
>TRBJ2-3|TRBV7-3|.
ASSRNGGYTDTQY
>TRBJ1-5|TRBV6-6|.
ASSYRRDSNQPQH
>TRBJ1-3|TRBV7-9|.
ASSLGAQLSGNTIY
>TRBJ2-7|TRBV2|TRBD2
ASNLGGVGEQY
>TRBJ2-1|TRBV18|.
ASSPDYGKHNEQF
>TRBJ1-6|TRBV6-5|TRBD1
ASSNLDRGVNSPLH
>TRBJ2-3|TRBV5-4|.
ASSPRRGRLTDTQY
>TRBJ2-3|TRBV4-2|TRBD2
ASGGEATQY
>TRBJ1-2|TRBV6-6|.
ASSPPDYGYT
>TRBJ1-2|TRBV6-5|.
ASSSTGANYGYT
>TRBJ1-1|TRBV30|.
AWRTVTEAF
>TRBJ2-6|TRBV4-3|.
ASSQGRGVSGANVLT
>TRBJ2-2|TRBV30|.
AWTPGRRGGTGELF
>TRBJ1-6|TRBV18|.
ASSQSGLDSPLH